This T cell receptor beta chain was captured by sequencing in a study of draining lymph node invasion in breast cancer (dated by TCRdb to about 2020). The study in broad terms: Nodal metastasis was diagnosed by histology and cytokeratin immunohistochemistry, and confirmation was obtained by EpCAM/CD45 flow cytometry. Each patient contributed matched non-invaded and tumor-invaded tumor-draining lymph nodes plus the primary tumor, profiled for both Treg and Tconv subsets. In a separate targeted assay, sorted memory regulatory T cells and memory conventional CD4 T cells were compared across breast cancer tissues by bulk TCR-beta CDR3 sequencing. Lymph nodes from five patients were covered by the separate targeted TCR sequencing, and for three of those patients the primary tumors were sequenced as well.

For memory regulatory T cells, the sort was based on CD4+ CD45RA- CD25high cells. Tumor-draining lymph nodes were classified as non-invaded or invaded according to the absence or presence of metastatic tumor cells. Before staining and sorting, T cells were pre-enriched using a Miltenyi Pan T Cell isolation kit. Immunohistochemistry for estrogen receptor, progesterone receptor, HER2 and Ki-67 was used to characterize primary tumors. Fresh surgical tissue was processed within a few hours after surgery by cutting into small fragments. The tissue fragments were enzymatically digested with Liberase TL plus DNase for less than 25 minutes and then passed through a 40-micrometer strainer. After DAPI live/dead staining, cells were sorted on a BD FACS Aria II at roughly 98-99% purity. Sorted cells were lysed in TCL buffer, and RNA was purified using a Norgen Single Cell RNA purification kit that included DNase treatment.

The protocol used for the library was bulk RNA-seq. The run used an Illumina HiSeq 2500. Processing in the source paper ran as follows. For the separate targeted TCR-seq dataset, MiXCR version 2.1.5 with default parameters extracted and quantified CDR3 sequences from raw reads. The separate targeted TCR-seq dataset defined each TCR-beta clone by its combination of V gene, J gene and CDR3 sequence. In the separate targeted TCR-seq dataset, clones with fewer than three counts were removed, then only the 90% most strongly expressed clones per sample were retained. In the separate targeted TCR-seq dataset, Treg-Tconv overlap was computed as shared clones divided by total Treg clones per tissue, times 100. Using fastp trimming at Q25 and MiXCR clonotype assembly, TCRdb reanalyzed the public sequencing data and kept in-frame beta chains. Rows are combined by CDR3 protein, so each entry shows the most common genes and DNA. The V and J calls reflect TCRdb's pipeline rather than the authors' work. This sample gives about 3,000 distinct CDR3 sequences in total; about half of them show up just once. The biggest ten clones account for roughly 3.1% of the sample.

Study-level results and caveats: Some clones from the top 100 tumor clones were found in both invaded and non-invaded nodes, which suggests recirculation between the tumor and the draining nodes. TCRs shared between Treg and Tconv subsets were regarded as suggestive, but not proof, of a common clonal origin. Data could not resolve whether Treg conversion occurred in a given organ or whether converted Tregs recirculated between nodes and tumor. The tumor top-100 clone tracking analysis could be carried out in only two patients. Roughly 12-25% of Treg TCRs were shared with Tconvs per tissue, interpreted as suggesting peripheral Treg induction. In the targeted TCR-seq data, Tregs appeared more clonally expanded than Tconvs in all tissues, and both subsets were less diverse in tumor than lymph nodes.

In regard to this clonotype: Its antigen is still unknown. Per-nucleotide qualities are absent, and no much larger clonotype sits a single base away.

The clonotype originates from a female donor with luminal breast cancer. The sample consisted of sorted memory Tregs from a lymph node. Per the publication, the cell subset or site label means: CD45RA-negative sorted CD4+ T cells (memory Tconv or effector/memory Treg).

Here is the DNA: TGTGCCAGCAGTTTCCCTGGAATAGGGAGGGAGCTGTTTTTT. This codes for CASSFPGIGRELFF. Recombination linked TRBV6-2 or TRBV6-3 to TRBJ2-2; no confident D gene assignment can be made. A distance of 15 bases separates the germline ends of V and J, which lose 4 bases and 9 bases respectively. The germline V gene specifies MNHEY as CDR1 and SVGEGT as CDR2. The CDR3 holds 14 amino acids from the cysteine to the phenylalanine. The entry retains the CDR3 DNA only, 42 bases that are in frame from base 1.